This T cell receptor (beta chain) was obtained from a study of control samples from healthy donors and cancer patients. TCRdb's copy holds only in-frame clones and misses some; the assay was immunoSEQ multiplex PCR. The table records 100,000 to 120,000 clones, roughly four fifths of them present only once. This CDR3 contains 15 residues. The V gene's germline CDR1 is SGHTA and CDR2 FQGNSA. The junction had 6 bases not matched to a gene; V was cut back by 7 bases and J by 4 bases. Sequenced material: blood. The source is a woman in her forties or fifties in good health. The chain carries TRBV7-2 and TRBJ2-1; 11 nucleotides agree with TRBD2. The CDR3 loop is CASTRLAGGYNEQFF. Here the CDR3 DNA reads TGTGCCAGCACCCGCCTAGCGGGGGGTTACAATGAGCAGTTCTTC.